This TCR beta chain was profiled in a study of preoperative IRX-2 immunotherapy in early breast cancer. The repertoire was sequenced with immunoSEQ multiplex PCR; TCRdb's copy has only in-frame clones and lacks some. The sample holds 24,000 or so clones, 65% to 85% seen once. The V gene's germline CDR1 is WSHSY and CDR2 SAAADI. V lost 7 bases, J lost 7 bases, and 17 bases lay in between. CDR3 length: 14 residues. Documented treatment: preoperative locoregional IRX-2 cytokine immunotherapy. Preoperative locoregional IRX-2 cytokine immunotherapy was tested in the phase Ib source study. This clone was seen only once.

The material sequenced was lymph node tissue, taken before IRX-2 immunotherapy. V and J are TRBV10-2 and TRBJ1-5; D gene unclear. The sequence was obtained from a human donor with breast cancer. The CDR3 spells CASTPGGSGQPQHF. The CDR3, as DNA: TGCGCCAGCACCCCTGGAGGGTCAGGACAGCCCCAGCATTTT.